This T cell receptor (beta chain) derives from a study of T cells expressing NK-cell markers. The overall study: Beta-chain profiling covered CD3+CD56+NKG2C+, CD3+CD56+NKG2C- and CD3+CD56-NKG2C+ sorted subsets. Study findings and constraints: Whether expanded NKG2C+ T cell clones recognized HCMV stayed uncertain. Roughly 1.0-7.0% of CD8+ T cells in about six donors belonged to dominant NKG2C+ clonotypes.

To note about this clonotype: Its specificity is unknown.

From the 5' RACE reads, TCRdb lists one entry per CDR3 protein and no DNA. Its clone listing holds roughly 20,000 distinct CDR3 sequences. The TCR was taken from a man aged 18-70 years in good health. Sequenced input: blood T cells: a sorted CD56 or NKG2C T cell subset, CD4+ or CD8+ T cells, or bulk PBMC T cells (not recorded which).

CDR3 sequence reads: CASSLDQGRTDTQYF. The rearrangement uses TRBV11-3 and TRBJ2-3; no DNA is available, so the TRBD2 call from TCRdb remains unchecked. The germline gives CDR1 SGHNT, CDR2 YENEEA. The CDR3 contains 15 residues.